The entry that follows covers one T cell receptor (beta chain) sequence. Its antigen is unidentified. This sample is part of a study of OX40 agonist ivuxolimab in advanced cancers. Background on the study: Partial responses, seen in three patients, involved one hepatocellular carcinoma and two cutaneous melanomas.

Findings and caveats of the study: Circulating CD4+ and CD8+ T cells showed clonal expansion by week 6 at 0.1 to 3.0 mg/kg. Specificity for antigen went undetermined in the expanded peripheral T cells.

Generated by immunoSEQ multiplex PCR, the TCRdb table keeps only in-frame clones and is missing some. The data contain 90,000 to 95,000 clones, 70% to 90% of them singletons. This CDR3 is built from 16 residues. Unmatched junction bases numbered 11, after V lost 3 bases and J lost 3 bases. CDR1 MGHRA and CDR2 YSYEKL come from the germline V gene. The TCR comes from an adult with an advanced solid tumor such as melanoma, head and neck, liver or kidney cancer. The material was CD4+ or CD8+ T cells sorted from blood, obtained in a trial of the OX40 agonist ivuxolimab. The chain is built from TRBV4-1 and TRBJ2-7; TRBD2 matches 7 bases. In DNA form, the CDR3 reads TGCGCCAGCAGCCAGGATCCGGGACTACGCTACTACGAGCAGTACGTC. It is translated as CASSQDPGLRYYEQYV.